This T cell receptor beta chain emerged from a study of blood T cell repertoires in COVID-19. The overall study: The cDNA or gDNA used as material had been derived from T cells, B-cell-depleted T cells, or PBMCs.

As for this clone: The junction differs from germline at one of its ends, possibly a read error.

Authors' processing steps: For nucleated cells, counts were estimated from reference gene primer amplification. TCRdb's copy holds only in-frame clones and misses some; the assay was immunoSEQ multiplex PCR. V, J and clone size are taken as reported in that table, and D and trimming were inferred from the DNA itself. This sample has 90,000 to 150,000 clones, with roughly 81% found just once. CDR3 length: 15 amino acids. From germline, CDR1 is LGHNA and CDR2 YSLEER. The V and J genes are TRBV4-3 and TRBJ2-2; TRBD1 matches 8 bases. The sequence derives from a human donor in a cohort sampled during active COVID-19. Sequenced: peripheral blood. CDR3: CASSEEQGDTGELFF. The CDR3 DNA sequence: TGCGCCAGCAGCGAAGAACAGGGGGACACCGGGGAGCTGTTTTTT.